This is a list of T cell receptor beta chains from one sample in a study of CD8 T cells in Susac syndrome. TCRdb fed the immunoSEQ multiplex PCR reads into MiXCR, producing one record per CDR3 protein. The sample lists around 200,000 distinct CDR3 sequences; roughly 94% were seen once. The sequencing sample was made of CD4+ T cells from PBMCs. The receptors come from a human donor in good health. CDR3s include the opening cysteine and the closing phenylalanine or tryptophan. D genes are given only for firm matches. Clone size is shown for a subset of rows, as once, few, many or a class of expanded clone.

TRBV20-1,TRBD2,TRBJ2-2,-,CSASGMGTGELFF,TGCAGTGCCAGCGGGATGGGCACCGGGGAGCTGTTTTTT
TRBV6-1,-,TRBJ1-6,few,CASSERALNSPLHF,TGTGCCAGCAGTGAAAGGGCTCTGAATTCACCCCTCCACTTT
TRBV28,-,TRBJ2-1,-,CASSFRSEQFF,TGTGCCAGCAGTTTCAGATCTGAGCAGTTCTTC
TRBV20-1,TRBD1,TRBJ2-1,-,CSATTGVGYNEQFF,TGCAGTGCTACTACAGGGGTGGGCTACAATGAGCAGTTCTTC
TRBV7-3,-,TRBJ2-2,-,CASSPSDPTGELFF,TGTGCCAGCAGCCCCTCGGACCCGACCGGGGAGCTGTTTTTT
TRBV7-9,-,TRBJ2-4,-,CASSLTGIQYF,TGTGCCAGCAGCTTAACAGGGATTCAGTACTTC
TRBV3-1,-,TRBJ2-3,-,CASSPDGTRDTQYF,TGTGCCAGCAGCCCAGATGGGACAAGAGATACGCAGTATTTT
TRBV6-5,-,TRBJ2-1,-,CASRLTTTTHEFF,TGTGCCAGCAGACTTACTACCACGACTCATGAGTTCTTC
TRBV9,TRBD2,TRBJ2-1,-,CASSFRLAGARYNEQFF,TGTGCCAGCAGCTTCAGACTAGCGGGAGCGCGCTACAATGAGCAGTTCTTC
TRBV6-5,-,TRBJ2-1,once,CASGPEYNEQFF,TGTGCCAGCGGACCAGAGTACAATGAGCAGTTCTTC
TRBV28,TRBD1,TRBJ1-5,-,CASSSGDREDNQPQHF,TGTGCCAGCAGCTCCGGGGACAGGGAAGACAATCAGCCCCAGCATTTT
TRBV3-1,-,TRBJ2-5,-,CASSQGWAGQETQYF,TGTGCCAGCAGCCAAGGATGGGCAGGACAAGAGACCCAGTACTTC
TRBV3-1,-,TRBJ1-5,-,CASSQSTDARRHF,TGTGCCAGCAGCCAATCGACAGATGCTCGGAGGCATTTT
TRBV19,-,TRBJ2-6,-,CASSVQPSGANVLTF,TGTGCCAGTAGTGTACAGCCCTCTGGGGCCAACGTCCTGACTTTC
TRBV5-5,TRBD1,TRBJ2-7,-,CASSLRWDRDYEQYF,TGTGCCAGCAGCCTAAGATGGGACAGGGACTACGAGCAGTACTTC
TRBV24-1,TRBD1,TRBJ1-5,few,CATPTDREGQPQHF,TGTGCCACCCCAACGGACAGGGAAGGGCAGCCCCAGCATTTT
TRBV11-2,TRBD1,TRBJ2-3,-,CASSQGQAFTDTQYF,TGTGCCAGCAGCCAAGGACAGGCGTTCACAGATACGCAGTATTTT
TRBV3-1,-,TRBJ1-6,-,CASSQVGGNNSPLHF,TGTGCCAGCAGCCAAGTAGGCGGAAATAATTCACCCCTCCACTTT
TRBV20-1,TRBD1,TRBJ2-7,-,CSARDSQGAAEQYF,TGCAGTGCTAGAGATTCCCAGGGGGCGGCGGAGCAGTACTTC
TRBV19,-,TRBJ1-4,-,CASKNRGKLFF,TGTGCCAGTAAGAACCGCGGAAAACTGTTTTTT
TRBV29-1,-,TRBJ2-2,-,CSVEDKRPNTGELFF,TGCAGCGTTGAAGATAAGCGGCCCAACACCGGGGAGCTGTTTTTT
TRBV4-1,TRBD1,TRBJ2-4,-,CASSQAGGIQYF,TGCGCCAGCAGCCAAGCAGGGGGCATTCAGTACTTC
TRBV9,-,TRBJ2-1,-,CASSEGFQQFF,TGTGCCAGCAGCGAAGGGTTTCAGCAGTTCTTC
TRBV2,TRBD2,TRBJ2-1,-,CASSDRGVNYNEQFF,TGTGCCAGCAGCGATCGGGGGGTGAACTACAATGAGCAGTTCTTC
TRBV3-1,TRBD2,TRBJ2-3,-,CASSQGSGTGPDTQYF,TGTGCCAGCAGCCAAGGAAGCGGGACTGGTCCGGATACGCAGTATTTT
TRBV15,-,TRBJ2-7,-,CATEGSGEQYF,TGTGCCACTGAGGGTTCAGGGGAGCAGTACTTC
TRBV7-2,-,TRBJ2-3,-,CASSTDRYTDTQYF,TGTGCCAGCAGCACCGACAGGTACACAGATACGCAGTATTTT
TRBV4-1,-,TRBJ1-2,-,CASSQDEQGHGYTF,TGCGCCAGCAGCCAAGATGAACAGGGCCATGGCTACACCTTC
TRBV2,TRBD2,TRBJ2-3,-,CASRDRTSARDTQYF,TGTGCCAGCAGGGACCGGACTAGCGCGAGAGATACGCAGTATTTT
TRBV6-5,TRBD1,TRBJ2-3,-,CASTRQGDTQYF,TGTGCCAGCACCAGACAGGGAGATACGCAGTATTTT
TRBV20-1,-,TRBJ2-2,-,CSARDTGSGELFF,TGCAGTGCTAGAGATACGGGTTCCGGGGAGCTGTTTTTT
TRBV7-9,-,TRBJ2-3,-,CASSLGAEEPRTDTQYF,TGTGCCAGCAGCTTAGGGGCGGAAGAACCACGCACAGATACGCAGTATTTT
TRBV5-4,-,TRBJ1-1,once,CASSFRGDEVGTEAFF,TGTGCCAGCAGCTTTAGGGGGGACGAAGTGGGCACTGAAGCTTTCTTT
TRBV29-1,-,TRBJ2-2,-,CSVGQPNTGELFF,TGCAGCGTTGGTCAGCCGAACACCGGGGAGCTGTTTTTT
TRBV20-1,-,TRBJ2-7,-,CSARDPRGGTYEQYF,TGCAGTGCTAGAGATCCCCGTGGGGGGACCTACGAGCAGTACTTC
TRBV30,-,TRBJ1-5,-,CAWARGNQPQHF,TGTGCCTGGGCCAGGGGAAATCAGCCCCAGCATTTT
TRBV12-3/TRBV12-4,TRBD2,TRBJ2-1,-,CAIQAGNYNEQFF,TGTGCCATCCAAGCGGGGAATTACAATGAGCAGTTCTTC
TRBV9,-,TRBJ1-2,-,CASSMDRNYGYTF,TGTGCCAGCAGTATGGACAGAAACTATGGCTACACCTTC
TRBV29-1,TRBD1,TRBJ1-2,-,CSVGTDPNYGYTF,TGCAGCGTCGGGACAGATCCTAACTATGGCTACACCTTC
TRBV5-1,TRBD1,TRBJ2-1,-,CASSWIGTGARNEQFF,TGCGCCAGCAGCTGGATCGGGACAGGGGCCCGCAATGAGCAGTTCTTC
TRBV30,-,TRBJ1-4,-,CAWSEDSHEKLFF,TGTGCCTGGAGTGAGGACAGTCATGAAAAACTGTTTTTT
TRBV20-1,TRBD2,TRBJ2-5,-,CSATGLAGGFETQYF,TGCAGTGCTACAGGACTAGCGGGAGGATTTGAGACCCAGTACTTC
TRBV3-1,TRBD2,TRBJ2-1,-,CASSLSGGPYNEQFF,TGTGCCAGCAGCTTAAGCGGGGGGCCCTACAATGAGCAGTTCTTC
TRBV20-1,TRBD2,TRBJ2-3,-,CSAREASGSVGDTQYF,TGCAGTGCTAGAGAGGCTAGCGGGAGCGTTGGGGATACGCAGTATTTT
TRBV29-1,TRBD1,TRBJ2-3,-,CSVEVTGADTQYF,TGCAGCGTTGAGGTAACAGGGGCAGATACGCAGTATTTT
TRBV20-1,-,TRBJ1-5,-,CSASSHSNQPQHF,TGCAGTGCTAGTTCCCATAGCAATCAGCCCCAGCATTTT
TRBV29-1,-,TRBJ2-5,-,CSVPEGWETQYF,TGCAGCGTACCGGAGGGCTGGGAGACCCAGTACTTC
TRBV12-3/TRBV12-4,-,TRBJ2-5,-,CASSQGRQETQYF,TGTGCCAGCAGTCAGGGAAGGCAAGAGACCCAGTACTTC
TRBV19,-,TRBJ2-3,-,CASLGGAADTQYF,TGTGCCAGTCTGGGGGGCGCGGCAGATACGCAGTATTTT
TRBV27,-,TRBJ2-4,once,CASYPSPGSIQYF,TGTGCCAGCTATCCTAGCCCGGGAAGTATTCAGTACTTC
TRBV20-1,TRBD1,TRBJ1-5,-,CSARQGRENQPQHF,TGCAGTGCTCGACAGGGCCGGGAAAATCAGCCCCAGCATTTT
TRBV7-2,-,TRBJ2-5,-,CASSLFQGSQETQYF,TGTGCCAGCAGCTTATTTCAGGGGTCGCAAGAGACCCAGTACTTC
TRBV20-1,-,TRBJ2-5,-,CSAREGGPGETQYF,TGCAGTGCTAGAGAGGGGGGGCCTGGGGAGACCCAGTACTTC
TRBV3-1,-,TRBJ1-2,-,CASSQDYQWYGYTF,TGTGCCAGCAGCCAAGATTATCAATGGTATGGCTACACCTTC
TRBV4-3,TRBD1,TRBJ1-1,-,CASSQSGGGNTEAFF,TGCGCCAGCAGCCAATCAGGGGGCGGGAACACTGAAGCTTTCTTT
TRBV9,TRBD1,TRBJ2-7,-,CASSVATGDRTIF,TGTGCCAGCAGCGTAGCTACGGGGGACAGGACCATCTTC
TRBV20-1,TRBD1,TRBJ2-7,-,CSARSGTGGSYEQYF,TGCAGTGCGCGGTCCGGGACAGGGGGCTCTTACGAGCAGTACTTC
TRBV12-5,-,TRBJ2-5,-,CASGPRLGETQYF,TGTGCTAGTGGCCCCCGGTTAGGCGAGACCCAGTACTTC
TRBV20-1,-,TRBJ2-1,-,CSAQRGRYNEQFF,TGCAGTGCCCAGAGGGGCCGATACAATGAGCAGTTCTTC
TRBV28,-,TRBJ1-2,-,CASRGLEYGYTF,TGTGCCAGCAGGGGACTTGAGTATGGCTACACCTTC